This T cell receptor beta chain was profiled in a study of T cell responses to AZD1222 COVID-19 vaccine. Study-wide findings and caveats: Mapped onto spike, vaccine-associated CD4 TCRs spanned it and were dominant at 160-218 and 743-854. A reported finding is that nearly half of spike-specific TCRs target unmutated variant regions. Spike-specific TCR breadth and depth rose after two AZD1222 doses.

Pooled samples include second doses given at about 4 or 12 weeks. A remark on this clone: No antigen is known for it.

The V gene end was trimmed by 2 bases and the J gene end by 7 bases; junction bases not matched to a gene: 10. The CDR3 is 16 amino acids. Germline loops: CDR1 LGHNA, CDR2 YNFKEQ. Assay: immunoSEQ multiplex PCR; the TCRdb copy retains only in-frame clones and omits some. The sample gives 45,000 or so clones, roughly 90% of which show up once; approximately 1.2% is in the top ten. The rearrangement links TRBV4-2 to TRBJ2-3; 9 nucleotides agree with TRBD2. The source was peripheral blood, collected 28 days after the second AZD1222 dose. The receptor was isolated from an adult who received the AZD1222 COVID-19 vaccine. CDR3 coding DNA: TGTGCCAGCAGCCAACAGATAGCGGGAGTAGGGTATACGCAGTATTTT. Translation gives CASSQQIAGVGYTQYF.